This passage covers 12 T cell receptor beta chains from one sample sequenced in a study of T cells in women clearing cervical HPV infection. Some clones are missing from TCRdb's copy, which holds only in-frame ones; the method was immunoSEQ multiplex PCR. The sample yields 25,000 to 35,000 clones, of which the top ten take up 15% to 20%. Sequencing was carried out using blood buffy coat. The receptor set was obtained from a woman between 18 and 70 years old with a cervical HPV16 infection that either progressed to CIN3+ or cleared (not recorded which).

In the case of this clone: The read ends 3 residues early relative to the CDR3; the germline J gene fills the gap. The rearrangement links TRBV10-1 to TRBJ2-5, with D maybe TRBD2 (7 bases). Germline loops: CDR1 WNHNN, CDR2 SYGVQD (reference sequence). The CDR3 has 14 amino acids. V lost 3 bases and J lost 5, with 13 bases in between. The sequenced CDR3 bases are TGCGCCAGCAGTGAATCGGCGGGGGCGGAGACC. Protein sequence: CASSESAGAET. The entire CDR3 sequence reads CASSESAGAETQYF.

The sequenced part of the CDR3 DNA is TGCAGTGCTAGAGCCAGGGAGAATTCACCG. Its translation: CSARARENSP. The complete CDR3 protein is CSARARENSPLFF. The rearrangement uses TRBV20-1 and TRBJ2-2; D is perhaps TRBD1 or TRBD2 (5 bases each). The CDR3 goes on 3 residues after the read ends, and that part is filled in from the germline J gene. The CDR3 totals 13 residues. From germline, CDR1 is DFQATT and CDR2 SNEGSKA (reference sequence).

Incomplete CDR3 DNA: TGCGCCAGCAGTTCCTTAGGGGACAGTTTCGAAAAA. Residues: CASSSLGDSFEK. The whole CDR3 protein reads CASSSLGDSFEKLFF. V usage is TRBV5-1 and J usage is TRBJ1-4; 7 bases are shared with TRBD1. The CDR3 end is not reached by the read, which stops 3 residues before it; the germline J gene fills it in. CDR3 length equals 15 residues. After removal of 5 bases from V and 8 bases from J, the junction contained 12 bases not matched to a gene. Looked up from germline, CDR1 is SGHRS and CDR2 is YFSETQ.

With respect to this clone: The read finishes 3 residues shy of the CDR3 end, and the germline J gene is used to complete it. J is TRBJ2-1 and V is TRBV10-3, with D tentatively TRBD2 (6 bases). The CDR3 loop spans 14 amino acids. Trimming removed 4 bases from V and 1 base from J, with 8 bases in between. Germline values: CDR1 ENHRY, CDR2 SYGVKD. CDR3 sequence: CAISGGDSYNEQFF. The sequenced CDR3 bases are TGTGCCATCAGTGGGGGGGATTCCTACAATGAG.

Worth noting for this clone: Read coverage stops 3 residues before the CDR3 terminus; the germline J gene supplies the remainder. This rearrangement joins TRBV11-1 to TRBJ1-5; a weak D match, TRBD1 (5 bases). Per germline, CDR1 SGHAT and CDR2 FQDESV (reference sequence). The CDR3 totals 13 residues. V dropped 4 bases and J dropped 5 bases, with 9 bases sitting between them. The CDR3 sequence: CASSWGGDQPQHF. The CDR3 DNA, read in part, is TGTGCCAGCAGCTGGGGGGGGGATCAGCCC.

Turning to this clone: The read gets to within 3 residues of the CDR3 end, and the germline J gene fills in the rest. The V call is TRBV19, the J call TRBJ1-2; the match to TRBD1 covers 7 bases. The germline V gene has CDR1 LNHDA and CDR2 SQIVND (reference sequence). The V and J ends lost 6 bases and 4 bases, in that order; junction bases with no gene match: 11. This CDR3 comprises 15 residues. CDR3 sequence: CASSTGDSLLYGYTF. Partial CDR3 DNA: TGTGCCAGTAGCACAGGGGACAGTCTTCTCTATGGC.

As for this clone: The read halts 3 residues ahead of the CDR3 end, with the missing end drawn from the germline J gene. The J gene is TRBJ1-4, the V gene TRBV5-1, with D perhaps TRBD1 (6 bases). With 0 bases removed from V and 8 bases from J, the gap between germline ends came to 8 bases. Germline V gene data show CDR1 as SGHRS and CDR2 as YFSETQ. The length of the CDR3 is 13 residues. The CDR3 loop is CASSLGGPEKLFF. CDR3 DNA, as far as it was read: TGCGCCAGCAGCTTGGGGGGGCCAGAAAAA.

Comments on this clone: The read gets to within 3 residues of the CDR3 end, and the germline J gene fills in the rest. The chain recombines TRBV7-8 with TRBJ1-5, with 7 positions matching TRBD1. V shed 0 bases, J shed 4 bases, and the junction held 12 bases outside the gene matches. Germline CDR1 reads SGHVS; CDR2 reads FQNEAQ. The CDR3 is made up of 18 amino acids. CDR3 residues: CASSLAHAGQSMNQPQHF. CDR3 bases read: TGTGCCAGCAGCTTAGCGCATGCGGGACAGTCGATGAATCAGCCC.

In regard to this clone: The sequenced fragment ends 3 residues before the CDR3 boundary, so the rest is inferred from the germline J gene. The chain employs TRBV5-1 and TRBJ2-3; D perhaps matches TRBD2 (6 bases). Germline CDR1 SGHRS, CDR2 YFSETQ. Trimming took off 1 base at V and 0 bases at J, with 18 bases between the two ends. The CDR3 has 18 amino acids. CDR3 bases read: TGCGCCAGCAGCTTGCCGGCGGGACTTGACTCTAGCACAGATACG. It specifies CASSLPAGLDSSTDT. Given in full, the CDR3 is CASSLPAGLDSSTDTQYF.

About this clone: The read terminates 3 residues ahead of where the CDR3 ends, so the germline J gene completes it. The chain is built from TRBV10-3 and TRBJ2-2; D might be TRBD1 (5 bases). From germline, CDR1 is ENHRY and CDR2 SYGVKD. The length of the CDR3 is 16 residues. The CDR3 bases that were read are TGTGCCATCAGTGTGACGGATTCAGCTGGGGCCAACGTG. The encoded protein is CAISVTDSAGANV. The complete CDR3 sequence is CAISVTDSAGANVLFF.

Regarding this clone: The read terminates 3 residues before the CDR3 end, so the remaining end is supplied by the germline J gene. The chain has TRBV19 and TRBJ2-1, with TRBD1 identical over 10 bases. This CDR3 contains 13 residues. J gave up 9 bases and V 10 bases, and 9 bases lay outside the gene matches. Germline-derived CDR1 and CDR2 are LNHDA and SQIVND (reference sequence). The CDR3 spells CATDRGRQGEQFF. The sequenced CDR3 bases are TGTGCCACTGACAGGGGGCGGCAGGGTGAG.

For this clone: The CDR3 end falls 3 residues outside the read, so it is completed with the germline J gene. This chain connects TRBV7-8 to TRBJ2-1; 7 positions match TRBD2. CDR1 and CDR2 from the germline V gene are SGHVS and FQNEAQ. The CDR3 runs to 15 residues. The V segment lost 2 bases and the J segment 3 bases; nucleotides outside the gene matches: 4. Incomplete CDR3 DNA: TGTGCCAGCAGCTTAATCCCGGGGGGCTACAATGAG. It codes for CASSLIPGGYNE. In full, the CDR3 reads CASSLIPGGYNEQFF.